The 7 T cell receptor beta chains reported below all come from one sample, sequenced in a study of blood T cell repertoires in COVID-19. Profiled with immunoSEQ multiplex PCR; TCRdb holds only in-frame clones, not every one. The profile covers around 84,000 clones, with 80% appearing a single time and around 12% taken by the ten largest. Sample: peripheral blood. The receptors come from a middle-aged woman with active or convalescent COVID-19.

The V gene is TRBV28, the J gene TRBJ2-7, with TRBD1 identical over 7 bases. After removal of 7 bases from V and 3 bases from J, the junction contained 9 bases not matched to a gene. This CDR3 contains 14 residues. CDR1 is MDHEN and CDR2 is SYDVKM in the germline V gene. The CDR3 sequence is CASTSTTGVYEQYF. In nucleotides, the CDR3 is TGTGCCAGCACGTCAACAACAGGGGTCTACGAGCAGTACTTC.

Comments on this clone: This specimen includes other DNA sequences encoding the same CDR3. V is TRBV29-1 and J is TRBJ1-1; 8 bases map to TRBD1. Germline CDR1 and CDR2: SQVTM and ANQGSEA. There are 13 residues in the CDR3. CDR3 region: CSDPNRGGTEAFF. The DNA of the CDR3 is TGCAGTGACCCGAACAGGGGGGGGACTGAAGCTTTCTTT.

This clone was recorded only once. The rearrangement joins TRBV9 to TRBJ1-2; D is perhaps TRBD1 (5 bases). V lost 3 bases, J lost 2 bases, and 11 bases lay in between. CDR1 is SGDLS, CDR2 YYNGEE, per germline. There are 14 residues in the CDR3. The CDR3 DNA is TGTGCCAGCAGCGGGGCAGGGAAGAACTATGGCTACACCTTC. Amino acids: CASSGAGKNYGYTF.

This clone was seen a single time. Other DNA sequences within the sample encode an identical CDR3. The chain is built from TRBV5-1 and TRBJ2-1; TRBD1 is a possible D gene (5 bases). This CDR3 contains 14 residues. Trimming took off 0 bases at V and 3 bases at J, with 7 bases between the two ends. Germline-derived CDR1 and CDR2 are SGHRS and YFSETQ. The chain's CDR3 is CASSLGQGYNEQFF. The CDR3 DNA follows: TGCGCCAGCAGCTTGGGGCAGGGCTACAATGAGCAGTTCTTC. The whole variable domain, remainder taken from reference TRBV5-1 and TRBJ2-1, is KAGVTQTPRYLIKTRGQQVTLSCSPISGHRSVSWYQQTPGQGLQFLFEYFSETQRNKGNFPGRFSGRQFSNSRSEMNVSTLELGDSALYLCASSLGQGYNEQFFGPGTRLTVL.

This clone counts as large. This chain joins TRBV6-2 or TRBV6-3 and TRBJ2-7, with a tentative D call TRBD1 (7 bases). This CDR3 contains 14 residues. Germline values: CDR1 MNHEY, CDR2 SVGEGT. V dropped 4 bases and J dropped 7 bases, with 17 bases sitting between them. CDR3 loop: CASSSPEGAREQYF. The CDR3 nucleotides read TGTGCCAGCAGTTCCCCGGAGGGGGCGAGGGAGCAGTACTTC.

The chain has TRBV19 and TRBJ1-2; D perhaps matches TRBD1 (5 bases). V was trimmed by 1 base and J by 4 bases, leaving 10 bases between them. CDR1 LNHDA and CDR2 SQIVND come from the germline V gene (reference sequence). There are 14 residues in the CDR3. The CDR3 loop reads CASSIARGGYGYTF. As DNA, the CDR3 is TGTGCCAGTAGTATAGCTCGCGGGGGCTATGGCTACACCTTC.

The chain recombines TRBV6-5 with TRBJ1-5; D might be TRBD1 (5 bases). V gave up 2 bases and J gave up 6 bases, with 17 bases separating them. CDR3 length: 16 residues. Looked up from germline, CDR1 is MNHEY and CDR2 is SVGAGI. CDR3 bases: TGTGCCAGCAGTTACAAAGGGAGGGGAGGGACTCAGCCCCAGCATTTT. Amino acids: CASSYKGRGGTQPQHF.